Each of the 4 T cell receptor beta chains below was sequenced from the same sample in a study of identical twins. TCRdb reprocessed the 5' RACE reads via MiXCR and lists one record per CDR3 protein. The sample consists of nearly 900,000 distinct CDR3 sequences, roughly an eighth of them appearing once. The same specimen was also included in a second study, on yellow fever vaccine responses in identical twins.

The specimen was PBMCs. Receptor source: a young woman in good health.

This clonotype was found a few times. This chain's CDR3 is CASSPTGETNEKLFF. CDR3 nucleotide sequence: TGTGCCAGCAGCCCTACAGGGGAAACTAATGAAAAACTGTTTTTT. The chain couples TRBV28 to TRBJ1-4; 7 nucleotides match TRBD1. Germline assignment: CDR1 MDHEN and CDR2 SYDVKM. V lost 6 bases and J lost 1; bases outside the gene matches: 5. This CDR3 is 15 amino acids long. The full variable domain, with the rest looked up from reference TRBV28 and TRBJ1-4, is DVKVTQSSRYLVKRTGEKVFLECVQDMDHENMFWYRQDPGLGLRLIYFSYDVKMKEKGDIPEGYSVSREKKERFSLILESASTNQTSMYLCASSPTGETNEKLFFGSGTQLSVL.

In this sample, this clonotype turned up many times. CDR3 nucleotides: TGTGCCAGCAGCTTATTTGGGAGCTACGAGCAGTACGTC. This encodes CASSLFGSYEQYV. The chain employs TRBV7-8 and TRBJ2-7; D possibly corresponds to TRBD2 (5 bases). Trimming took off 2 bases at V and 3 bases at J, with 8 bases between the two ends. The CDR3 extends over 13 amino acids. Germline CDR1 and CDR2: SGHVS and FQNEAQ.

This clonotype was counted between two and nine times. This rearrangement joins TRBV7-7 to TRBJ2-2; 10 nucleotides line up with TRBD2. CDR1 SSHAT and CDR2 FNYEAQ come from the germline V gene (reference sequence). V lost 1 base and J lost 4; bases outside the gene matches: 9. CDR3 size: 18 residues. The CDR3 is CASSLVVPGLATTGELFF. For the CDR3, the DNA is TGTGCCAGCAGCTTAGTTGTGCCGGGACTAGCGACCACCGGGGAGCTGTTTTTT.

This clonotype was recorded a few times. V and J are TRBV12-3 or TRBV12-4 and TRBJ2-1, with TRBD1 identical over 8 bases. The CDR3 runs to 13 residues. V lost 5 bases to trimming and J lost 8 bases; unmatched junction nucleotides: 5. DNA of the CDR3: TGTGCCAGCAGTGCGACAGGGGAGGATGAGCAGTTCTTC. Its translation is CASSATGEDEQFF.